This T cell receptor beta chain derives from a study of vaccination effects on CD4 cells after COVID-19. Assay used: immunoSEQ multiplex PCR; TCRdb lists only in-frame clones, some missing. The sample includes around 79,000 clones, roughly 79% of them seen just once. Antigen-specific CD4+ T cells were expanded with viral peptide pools in the ViraFEST assay before sequencing. Isolating CD4+ T cells followed about 10 days of culture. According to the study, vaccine recipients showed no prior SARS-CoV-2 infection and negative nucleocapsid antibodies. From germline, CDR1 is SGHRS and CDR2 YFSETQ. The germline V and J ends were trimmed by 3 bases and 1 base, with 10 bases remaining between them. CDR3 length: 14 residues. This clone has just one count. Its antigen is unknown.

This rearrangement joins TRBV5-1 to TRBJ1-1; D gene ambiguous. Source: CD4+ T cells from PBMCs cultured with SARS-CoV-2 spike peptides, taken before COVID-19 vaccination. This sequence originates from a human donor who received a COVID-19 vaccine. The CDR3 DNA sequence: TGCGCCAGCAGCTCCCGTGCGGGGAACACTGAAGCTTTCTTT. Translation: CASSSRAGNTEAFF.